Each of the 31 T cell receptor beta chains below was sequenced from the same sample in a study of cytomegalovirus exposure and HLA in healthy donors. Use of 60 Vbeta and 13 Jbeta primers characterized the PCR. Assay used: immunoSEQ multiplex PCR; TCRdb lists only in-frame clones, some missing. The sample contains about 140,000 clones, roughly three quarters of which appear only once. The sample was PBMCs. The source is a woman in her fifties or sixties in good health and CMV-seronegative.

CDR3 residues: CASSLGLYPSPLHF. CDR3 DNA: TGTGCCAGCAGTTTGGGACTTTACCCTTCACCCCTCCACTTT. V is TRBV27 and J is TRBJ1-6; TRBD1 might be the D (5 bases). This CDR3 is 14 amino acids long. CDR1 and CDR2 (germline): MNHEY, SMNVEV (reference sequence). V was pared by 3 bases and J by 9 bases, with 12 bases between.

The chain is built from TRBV30 and TRBJ1-3, with TRBD1 matching 8 bases. The V and J ends lost 5 bases and 3 bases, in that order; junction bases with no gene match: 6. CDR1 is GTSNPN and CDR2 is SVGIG in the germline V gene (reference sequence). This CDR3 comprises 14 residues. The CDR3 coding sequence is TGTGCCTGGGCCCAGGGGGCGATTGGAAACACCATATATTTT. Its translation: CAWAQGAIGNTIYF. Full variable domain (outside the CDR3, taken from reference TRBV30 and TRBJ1-3): SQTIHQWPATLVQPVGSPLSLECTVEGTSNPNLYWYRQAAGRGLQLLFYSVGIGQISSEVPQNLSASRPQDRQFILSSKKLLLSDSGFYLCAWAQGAIGNTIYFGEGSWLTVV.

V gene TRBV27 combines with J gene TRBJ2-7, with 8 bases that match TRBD1. The ends lost 3 bases at V and 2 bases at J; junction bases unmatched: 3. The CDR3 has 14 amino acids. In germline, CDR1 is MNHEY, CDR2 SMNVEV (reference sequence). CDR3 bases: TGTGCCAGCAGTTTTTCACAGGGGGCCTACGAGCAGTACTTC. It encodes CASSFSQGAYEQYF.

The V gene is TRBV5-1, the J gene TRBJ1-2; 8 nucleotides agree with TRBD1. V shed 3 bases and J 6 bases; nucleotides not matched to a gene: 1. From germline, CDR1 is SGHRS and CDR2 YFSETQ. The CDR3 covers 12 residues. The CDR3: CASSSTGDGYTF. The DNA for the CDR3 is TGCGCCAGCAGCTCGACAGGGGATGGCTACACCTTC. The variable domain in full, with the rest retrieved from reference TRBV5-1 and TRBJ1-2, is KAGVTQTPRYLIKTRGQQVTLSCSPISGHRSVSWYQQTPGQGLQFLFEYFSETQRNKGNFPGRFSGRQFSNSRSEMNVSTLELGDSALYLCASSSTGDGYTFGSGTRLTVV.

The V call is TRBV5-6, the J call TRBJ2-7, with D perhaps matching TRBD1 (6 bases). V gave up 4 bases and J gave up 3 bases, with 11 bases separating them. Germline V lookup: CDR1 SGHDT, CDR2 YYEEEE. The CDR3 has 13 amino acids. The CDR3 loop is CASSGDTRYEQYF. The CDR3 DNA sequence: TGTGCCAGCAGCGGGGACACTCGCTACGAGCAGTACTTC. Full variable domain (rest looked up from reference TRBV5-6 and TRBJ2-7): DAGVTQSPTHLIKTRGQQVTLRCSPKSGHDTVSWYQQALGQGPQFIFQYYEEEERQRGNFPDRFSGHQFPNYSSELNVNALLLGDSALYLCASSGDTRYEQYFGPGTRLTVT.

The J gene is TRBJ1-2, the V gene TRBV28; weak D call: TRBD1 (5 bases). Germline-derived CDR1 and CDR2 are MDHEN and SYDVKM. The CDR3 consists of 14 residues. Trimming removed 6 bases from V and 4 bases from J, with 15 bases in between. The CDR3 DNA reads as TGTGCCAGCAGGCCGCCAGGGCTGGCCTATGGCTACACCTTC. Its protein is CASRPPGLAYGYTF.

This chain uses TRBV5-1 with TRBJ1-3; tentatively, D is TRBD1 (5 bases). The CDR3 has 16 residues. Germline CDR1 SGHRS, CDR2 YFSETQ. V was pared by 0 bases and J by 1 base, with 11 bases between. DNA of the CDR3: TGCGCCAGCAGCTTGGTAACAGGATTTTCTGGAAACACCATATATTTT. Protein: CASSLVTGFSGNTIYF.

The V call is TRBV5-4, the J call TRBJ1-6; tentatively, D is TRBD1 (6 bases). Trimming cost V 0 bases and J 10 bases, with 14 bases left between them. In germline, CDR1 is SGHNT, CDR2 YYREEE (reference sequence). CDR3 length equals 15 residues. The CDR3 DNA is TGTGCCAGCAGCTTGGCCTTAGGGGGAGAATCACCCCTCCACTTT. Translating it yields CASSLALGGESPLHF.

The rearrangement joins TRBV7-6 to TRBJ2-3; D unclear. CDR1 and CDR2 (germline): SGHVS, FNYEAQ. Trimming shortened V by 7 bases and J by 0 bases, and 8 bases separated the two germline ends. This CDR3 contains 13 residues. CDR3 loop: CASTEESTDTQYF. CDR3 DNA sequence: TGTGCCAGCACCGAAGAGAGCACAGATACGCAGTATTTT.

The V and J genes are TRBV7-2 and TRBJ2-5; perhaps TRBD2 as D (5 bases). This CDR3 spans 15 amino acids. The V gene's germline CDR1 is SGHTA and CDR2 FQGNSA. V lost 1 base and J lost 5, with 14 bases in between. CDR3: CASSLVEHPGETQYF. CDR3 DNA sequence: TGTGCCAGCAGCTTAGTTGAACACCCGGGGGAGACCCAGTACTTC.

The V call is TRBV6-5, the J call TRBJ1-2; 7 bases map to TRBD1. J gave up 6 bases and V 5 bases, and 3 bases lay outside the gene matches. The CDR3 is made up of 12 amino acids. The germline CDR1 and CDR2 sequences are MNHEY and SVGAGI. The CDR3 bases are TGTGCCAGCAGTCGGACAGGAGATGGCTACACCTTC. Amino acid sequence: CASSRTGDGYTF.

The chain links TRBV4-1 to TRBJ1-6; TRBD1 agrees at 8 bases. The CDR3 loop spans 16 amino acids. The germline CDR1 and CDR2 sequences are MGHRA and YSYEKL. With 1 base clipped from V and 6 bases from J, the junction kept 5 bases outside the gene matches. The CDR3 here is CASSQARQGPNSPLHF. In nucleotides, the CDR3 is TGCGCCAGCAGCCAAGCACGACAGGGGCCTAATTCACCCCTCCACTTT.

CDR3: CASSDTGHSYEQYF. The CDR3 DNA follows: TGTGCCAGCAGTGATACAGGGCATTCCTACGAGCAGTACTTC. The chain is built from TRBV7-9 and TRBJ2-7; possible D gene TRBD1, 6 bases. CDR1 SEHNR and CDR2 FQNEAQ come from the germline V gene (reference sequence). The CDR3 loop spans 14 amino acids. V was clipped by 6 bases and J by 1 base, with 13 bases between them.

J is TRBJ2-7 and V is TRBV11-2; D is perhaps TRBD1 (5 bases). Trimming took off 1 base at V and 2 bases at J, with 9 bases between the two ends. This CDR3 region has 14 residues. Germline values: CDR1 SGHAT, CDR2 FQNNGV. The CDR3 DNA sequence: TGTGCCAGCAGCTTAGGCCAGGGCCCCTACGAGCAGTACTTC. It yields the protein CASSLGQGPYEQYF.

The rearrangement links TRBV15 to TRBJ2-7; TRBD1 matches 7 bases. From germline, CDR1 is LNHNV and CDR2 YYDKDF (reference sequence). This CDR3 spans 15 amino acids. V shed 0 bases and J 9 bases; nucleotides not matched to a gene: 11. CDR3: CATSRDMRTGGGQYF. The CDR3, as DNA: TGTGCCACCAGCAGAGATATGAGGACAGGTGGCGGGCAGTACTTC.

This clone came up a few times. This sequence joins TRBV2 and TRBJ1-1; tentatively, D is TRBD1 (5 bases). Germline CDR1 reads SNHLY; CDR2 reads FYNNEI. There are 15 residues in the CDR3. V was clipped by 1 base and J by 5 bases, with 14 bases between them. CDR3 loop: CASSEVGGGRTEAFF. CDR3 coding DNA: TGTGCCAGCAGTGAAGTGGGGGGGGGTAGGACTGAAGCTTTCTTT.

The chain combines TRBV6-1 with TRBJ1-2; D is unresolved. This CDR3 has 13 residues. The germline V gene has CDR1 MNHNS and CDR2 SASEGT. Trimming cost V 2 bases and J 4 bases, with 8 bases left between them. CDR3 nucleotides: TGTGCCAGCAGTGAATTCAGGATCTATGGCTACACCTTC. This sequence encodes CASSEFRIYGYTF.

This chain links TRBV27 with TRBJ1-5; 9 nucleotides line up with TRBD1. The germline gives CDR1 MNHEY, CDR2 SMNVEV (reference sequence). The CDR3 is made up of 14 amino acids. Trimming removed 6 bases from V and 6 bases from J; junction bases left unmatched: 6. The CDR3 coding sequence is TGTGCCAGCAGGGGGACAGGGATGAGTCAGCCCCAGCATTTT. Translated: CASRGTGMSQPQHF.

A few counts support this clone. The chain combines TRBV5-6 with TRBJ2-1; 7 bases line up with TRBD2. There are 16 residues in the CDR3. Germline V gene sequence: CDR1 SGHDT, CDR2 YYEEEE. V shed 4 bases, J shed 4 bases, and the junction held 11 bases outside the gene matches. The CDR3 DNA reads TGTGCCAGCAGCCCCCTTGGCGGGGGAATTTACAATGAGCAGTTCTTC. This codes for CASSPLGGGIYNEQFF.

The genes are TRBV18 and TRBJ1-2; TRBD1 aligns across 9 bases. This CDR3 is 17 amino acids long. V lost 2 bases and J lost 3; bases outside the gene matches: 10. The germline CDR1 and CDR2 sequences are KGHSH and LQKENI. Written as DNA, the CDR3 is TGTGCCAGCTCACCAGCTGGCCAAGGACAGGGGTACTATGGCTACACCTTC. Protein product: CASSPAGQGQGYYGYTF.

This chain uses TRBV11-2 with TRBJ2-7; a possible D gene is TRBD2 (6 bases). Germline V gives CDR1 SGHAT, CDR2 FQNNGV. V lost 5 bases and J 9 bases, leaving 23 bases between the germline ends. CDR3 length: 15 amino acids. CDR3 sequence: CASSLGGPQPLGQYF. CDR3 bases: TGTGCCAGCAGCCTGGGGGGACCTCAGCCTTTGGGGCAGTACTTC. The full variable domain, rest sourced from reference TRBV11-2 and TRBJ2-7, is EAGVAQSPRYKIIEKRQSVAFWCNPISGHATLYWYQQILGQGPKLLIQFQNNGVVDDSQLPKDRFSAERLKGVDSTLKIQPAKLEDSAVYLCASSLGGPQPLGQYFGPGTRLTVT.

This rearrangement joins TRBV30 to TRBJ1-1; possible D gene TRBD1, 5 bases. The CDR3 contains 11 residues. Trimming cost V 7 bases and J 3 bases, with 9 bases left between them. CDR1 is GTSNPN and CDR2 is SVGIG in the germline V gene (reference sequence). CDR3 sequence: CASARDTEAFF. DNA for the CDR3: TGTGCCTCCGCCAGGGACACTGAAGCTTTCTTT.

The sample holds one count of this clone. The chain uses TRBV5-1 and TRBJ2-3; 8 positions match TRBD1. V shed 4 bases, J shed 3 bases, and the junction held 7 bases outside the gene matches. Germline V CDR1 and CDR2: SGHRS, YFSETQ. This CDR3 comprises 15 residues. In nucleotides, the CDR3 is TGCGCCAGCAGCCACCGGGACAGGACAACAGATACGCAGTATTTT. As protein: CASSHRDRTTDTQYF.

This clone was counted once. This chain links TRBV5-1 with TRBJ1-2; 8 bases fit TRBD1. CDR1 is SGHRS and CDR2 is YFSETQ in the germline V gene. CDR3 length: 14 residues. The V and J ends lost 2 bases and 3 bases, in that order; junction bases with no gene match: 3. The CDR3 region has the DNA TGCGCCAGCAGCTTTCTACAGGGGGACTATGGCTACACCTTC. As protein: CASSFLQGDYGYTF.

This clone has a handful of counts. This chain links TRBV19 with TRBJ2-3, with D possibly TRBD1 on 5 matching bases. Looked up from germline, CDR1 is LNHDA and CDR2 is SQIVND (reference sequence). The CDR3 contains 15 residues. Trimming stripped 6 bases from V and 0 bases from J, with 13 bases between. CDR3 region: CASRMTVASTDTQYF. CDR3 coding DNA: TGTGCCAGTAGAATGACAGTTGCTAGCACAGATACGCAGTATTTT.

The chain links TRBV19 to TRBJ1-2; D might be TRBD1 (5 bases). The CDR3 has 16 residues. In germline, CDR1 is LNHDA, CDR2 SQIVND (reference sequence). Trimming pared 1 base from V and 8 bases from J, leaving 20 bases between. The CDR3 coding sequence is TGTGCCAGTAGTATAGTGTGGAGGGGCCGCTTCAGAGGCTACACCTTC. It specifies CASSIVWRGRFRGYTF. The variable domain in full, completed from reference TRBV19 and TRBJ1-2, reads DGGITQSPKYLFRKEGQNVTLSCEQNLNHDAMYWYRQDPGQGLRLIYYSQIVNDFQKGDIAEGYSVSREKKESFPLTVTSAQKNPTAFYLCASSIVWRGRFRGYTFGSGTRLTVV.

This sequence joins TRBV4-1 and TRBJ2-5; D gene uncertain. The CDR3 contains 13 residues. CDR1 is MGHRA, CDR2 YSYEKL, per germline. Trimming left V 0 bases short and J 3 bases short, with 5 bases between. This CDR3 is CASSQELKETQYF. CDR3 bases: TGCGCCAGCAGCCAAGAACTCAAAGAGACCCAGTACTTC.

This clone has only one observation. The chain's CDR3 is CATSTGVGSSYNSPLHF. CDR3 in DNA: TGTGCCACCAGCACGGGAGTGGGGAGCTCCTATAATTCACCCCTCCACTTT. V is TRBV15 and J is TRBJ1-6, with unresolved D. From germline, CDR1 is LNHNV and CDR2 YYDKDF (reference sequence). The CDR3 consists of 17 residues. Trimming removed 4 bases from V and 0 bases from J, with 13 bases in between.

A single count supports this clone. V and J are TRBV4-1 and TRBJ2-5; 8 bases fit TRBD2. Germline V CDR1 and CDR2: MGHRA, YSYEKL. The CDR3 consists of 17 residues. The trim removed 0 bases at V and 4 bases at J, leaving 10 bases unmatched. The CDR3 region is CASSQDIRGGRLETQYF. CDR3 in DNA: TGCGCCAGCAGCCAAGATATACGGGGGGGAAGACTAGAGACCCAGTACTTC.

Here the CDR3 reads CASSQELQGGGYTF. CDR3 sequence (DNA): TGTGCCAGCAGCCAAGAGTTGCAGGGTGGTGGCTACACCTTC. V usage is TRBV4-2 and J usage is TRBJ1-2; tentatively, D is TRBD1 (5 bases). The CDR3 extends over 14 amino acids. Germline loops: CDR1 LGHNA, CDR2 YNFKEQ. V was pared by 0 bases and J by 7 bases, with 12 bases between.

This chain uses TRBV9 with TRBJ2-3; TRBD2 aligns across 7 bases. V lost 3 bases and J lost 5; bases outside the gene matches: 6. The germline V gene encodes CDR1 SGDLS and CDR2 YYNGEE. The length of the CDR3 is 14 residues. Here the CDR3 reads CASSGAIAGDTQYF. CDR3 coding DNA: TGTGCCAGCAGCGGGGCGATAGCGGGAGATACGCAGTATTTT.